This T cell receptor beta chain comes out of a study of blood T cell repertoires in COVID-19. Across the whole study: PBMCs, B-cell-depleted T cells, or T cells were the source of the cDNA or gDNA that made up the material.

The repertoire was sequenced with immunoSEQ multiplex PCR; TCRdb's copy has only in-frame clones and lacks some. The repertoire holds a few hundred thousand clones, with approximately 83% as singletons. CDR1 SGHTA and CDR2 FQGTGA come from the germline V gene. Trimming stripped 5 bases from V and 3 bases from J, with 12 bases between. This CDR3 region has 14 residues. The sequenced sample was PBMCs or T cells enriched from blood (not recorded which). The rearrangement links TRBV7-3 to TRBJ2-3; possibly TRBD2 for D (6 bases). This receptor was identified in a woman in her thirties or forties with acute COVID-19. In nucleotides, the CDR3 is TGTGCCAGCAGCCCCGCGGGACGTACAGATACGCAGTATTTT. The encoded protein is CASSPAGRTDTQYF.